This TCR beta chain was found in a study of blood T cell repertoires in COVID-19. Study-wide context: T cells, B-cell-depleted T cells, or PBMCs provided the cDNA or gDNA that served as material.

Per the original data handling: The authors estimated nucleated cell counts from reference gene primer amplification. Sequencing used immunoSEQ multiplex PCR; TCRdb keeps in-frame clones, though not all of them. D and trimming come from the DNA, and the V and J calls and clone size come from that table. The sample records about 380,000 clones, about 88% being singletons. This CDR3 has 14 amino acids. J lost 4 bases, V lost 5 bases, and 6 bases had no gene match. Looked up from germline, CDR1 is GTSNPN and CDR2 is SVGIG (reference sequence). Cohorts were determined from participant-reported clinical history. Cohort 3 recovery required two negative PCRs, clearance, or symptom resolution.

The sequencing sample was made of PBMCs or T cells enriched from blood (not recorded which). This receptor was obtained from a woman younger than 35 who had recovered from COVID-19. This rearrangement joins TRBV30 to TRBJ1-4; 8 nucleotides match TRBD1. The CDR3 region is CAWGTGGSNEKLFF. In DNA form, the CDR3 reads TGTGCCTGGGGTACAGGGGGTAGTAATGAAAAACTGTTTTTT.